This T cell receptor (beta chain) was identified in a study of graft-versus-host responses after intestinal transplantation. Across the whole study: Transplant recipients had multivisceral, liver-intestinal, or isolated intestinal grafts. All recipients were given anti-thymocyte globulin induction, and tacrolimus and steroids were then administered for around three years.

The table came from immunoSEQ multiplex PCR; TCRdb's copy has only in-frame clones and leaves some out. This table holds 85,000 to 100,000 clones, 85% to 95% found once. In the case of this clone: No antigen is known for it.

Findings and limits, study-wide: Among circulating GvH clones, peak levels were associated with early post-transplant declines in HvG clones. The authors found GvH clones in recipient marrow, some appearing first in ileum or blood.

The germline gives CDR1 LNHDA, CDR2 SQIVND (reference sequence). Between the trimmed V and J ends, which lost 7 bases and 0 bases, there was a span of 9 bases. The CDR3 spans 13 residues. The chain links TRBV19 to TRBJ1-1, with unresolved D. Here the sequenced sample was unstimulated CD8+ T cells sorted from spleen or lymph node cells, taken before transplant. The receptor comes from a human donor who was the organ donor for an intestinal transplant. The CDR3 protein is CASNYGLNTEAFF. The CDR3 nucleotides read TGTGCCAGTAACTACGGATTGAACACTGAAGCTTTCTTT.